Given below is one TCR beta chain in context. The entry originates in a study of blood T cell repertoires in COVID-19. In the study overall: Specimens from acute and convalescent COVID-19 originated in the United States, Italy and Spain.

The length of the CDR3 is 13 residues. The junction had 5 bases not matched to a gene; V was cut back by 5 bases and J by 7 bases. Germline CDR1 MNHEY, CDR2 SMNVEV (reference sequence). How the authors handled the data: The authors estimated nucleated cell counts from reference gene primer amplification. Profiled with immunoSEQ multiplex PCR; TCRdb holds only in-frame clones, not every one. Clonal size and the V and J genes are those of that table, whereas D and trimming came from the DNA. The table records about 260,000 clones, roughly four fifths of them present only once. The source is a woman of 80 years or more with acute or convalescent COVID-19. The sequenced sample was peripheral blood. This chain connects TRBV27 to TRBJ1-1; 9 bases align to TRBD1. In DNA form, the CDR3 reads TGTGCCAGCAGTAGACCGGGACAGGGTGAAGCTTTCTTT. This codes for CASSRPGQGEAFF.